These 2 T cell receptor beta chains came from one sample sequenced in a study of vaccination effects on CD4 cells after COVID-19. The culture ran for roughly ten days before CD4+ T cells were isolated. All study participants received two doses of BNT162b2 or mRNA-1273 vaccine. TCRdb's copy holds only in-frame clones and misses some; the assay was immunoSEQ multiplex PCR. The sample has approximately 9,300 clones, about 75% seen once. No antigen has been assigned to these receptors. The sample here was CD4+ T cells from PBMCs cultured without peptide, taken after COVID-19 vaccination. These receptors all come from a human donor who received a COVID-19 vaccine.

The rearrangement links TRBV20-1 to TRBJ2-5, with TRBD2 matching over 7 bases. In germline, CDR1 is DFQATT, CDR2 SNEGSKA (reference sequence). Trimming cost V 3 bases and J 2 bases; bases outside gene matches: 3. This CDR3 has 13 residues. CDR3 bases: TGCAGTGCTAGTCCGGGACTACAAGAGACCCAGTACTTC. It encodes CSASPGLQETQYF.

The gene calls are TRBV9 and TRBJ2-5; 7 bases agree with TRBD2. V shed 2 bases, J shed 2 bases, and the junction held 6 bases outside the gene matches. Germline V lookup: CDR1 SGDLS, CDR2 YYNGEE. The CDR3 runs 15 residues. In nucleotides, the CDR3 is TGTGCCAGCAGCGTTGCCGCGGGGGTACAAGAGACCCAGTACTTC. Amino acid sequence: CASSVAAGVQETQYF.